Presented here are 32 T cell receptor beta chains from one specimen sequenced in a study of blood T cells in healthy people across ages. For the second PCR, which ran for 7 to 11 cycles, a sample-barcoded 5' primer and a J-beta primer mix were used. MiXCR was run by TCRdb on the 5' RACE reads, yielding one entry per CDR3 protein. The data show roughly 500,000 distinct CDR3 sequences, with around 24% seen just once and just under 9% held by the top ten. These same records also appear under a second study, on T cells of mothers and their children.

The sequenced material came from blood. Source of these receptors: a boy younger than 18 in good health.

The chain has TRBV24-1 and TRBJ2-5; D gene uncertain. V was shortened by 0 bases and J by 5 bases, with 9 bases between the two germline ends. The CDR3 spans 14 residues. Per germline, CDR1 KGHDR and CDR2 SFDVKD. The DNA of the CDR3 is TGTGCCACCAGTGATTTGGCAGGATTGGAGACCCAGTACTTC. Protein sequence: CATSDLAGLETQYF.

This clonotype was observed a few times. The CDR3 loop is CASKQGPVTEAFF. DNA of the CDR3: TGTGCCAGCAAACAGGGGCCTGTGACTGAAGCTTTCTTT. The V call is TRBV12-3 or TRBV12-4, the J call TRBJ1-1; 7 bases are a match to TRBD1. Unmatched junction bases numbered 7, after V lost 7 bases and J lost 5 bases. The CDR3 is 13 residues long.

This chain connects TRBV7-2 to TRBJ2-7; TRBD2 aligns across 10 bases. CDR1 is SGHTA, CDR2 FQGNSA, per germline. J gave up 6 bases and V 4 bases, and 6 bases lay outside the gene matches. The CDR3 sequence is 14 residues long. Here the CDR3 DNA reads TGTGCCAGCAGCTCCCTAGCGGGAGCGGGCGAGCAGTACTTC. This codes for CASSSLAGAGEQYF.

This clonotype was seen at least ten times. V gene TRBV5-1 combines with J gene TRBJ2-5; D is uncertain. V was cut by 2 bases and J by 2 bases, with 4 bases left in between. The CDR3 contains 12 residues. Germline V CDR1 and CDR2: SGHRS, YFSETQ. In DNA form, the CDR3 reads TGCGCCAGCAGCTTCGCTCAAGAGACCCAGTACTTC. Amino acid sequence: CASSFAQETQYF.

This clonotype was recorded at least ten times. CDR3 amino acids: CASSLVAGASSGANVLTF. CDR3 nucleotide sequence: TGTGCCAGCAGTTTAGTCGCGGGGGCGAGCTCTGGGGCCAACGTCCTGACTTTC. The rearrangement uses TRBV27 and TRBJ2-6, with a weak D call TRBD2 (7 bases). Germline CDR1 reads MNHEY; CDR2 reads SMNVEV (reference sequence). V shed 2 bases and J shed 0 bases, with 14 bases lying between them. This CDR3 spans 18 amino acids.

The sample holds many counts of this clonotype. The V call is TRBV6-2 or TRBV6-3, the J call TRBJ1-1, with D tentatively TRBD1 (6 bases). V lost 2 bases and J lost 0, with 13 bases in between. Germline CDR1 is MNHEY and CDR2 is SVGEGT. The length of the CDR3 is 16 residues. Here the CDR3 DNA reads TGTGCCAGCAGTTACGAAGGGGGTTTTATGAACACTGAAGCTTTCTTT. The encoded protein is CASSYEGGFMNTEAFF.

The genes are TRBV4-3 and TRBJ1-2; 9 nucleotides line up with TRBD1. CDR1 LGHNA and CDR2 YSLEER come from the germline V gene. The CDR3 extends over 15 amino acids. V shed 1 base, J shed 1 base, and the junction held 1 base outside the gene matches. The CDR3 DNA follows: TGCGCCAGCAGCCAAGCGGGACAGGGTAACTATGGCTACACCTTC. Translation gives CASSQAGQGNYGYTF.

The chain joins TRBV5-1 to TRBJ1-3; D perhaps matches TRBD1 (5 bases). Per the germline V gene, CDR1 is SGHRS and CDR2 is YFSETQ. Deletions cut 0 bases from V and 4 bases from J, with 14 bases between. This CDR3 is built from 16 residues. CDR3 sequence (DNA): TGCGCCAGCAGCTTGGAGGGCCTCCAGGGAGGAAACACCATATATTTT. Protein sequence: CASSLEGLQGGNTIYF.

This clonotype was detected only a few times. It may be a read error: a sequence one base away is much more abundant. The V call is TRBV28, the J call TRBJ2-1; 14 nucleotides line up with TRBD2. The J call may be in error: the DNA end matches TRBJ2-7 better. The CDR3 is made up of 15 amino acids. From germline, CDR1 is MDHEN and CDR2 SYDVKM. As DNA, the CDR3 is TGTACCAGCAGTGGGACTAGCGGGAGTGGATACGAGCAGTACTTC. This encodes CTSSGTSGSGYEQYF.

This clonotype showed up just a few times. The chain recombines TRBV7-6 with TRBJ2-7; D might be TRBD2 (6 bases). The V gene lost 1 base and the J gene lost 5 bases, with 12 bases spanning the gap. The CDR3 runs to 14 residues. Germline CDR1 SGHVS, CDR2 FNYEAQ. The CDR3 DNA reads as TGTGCCAGCAGCTTAGAAGTTTCTAGCGACGAGCAGTACTTC. Translated, it gives CASSLEVSSDEQYF.

The chain is built from TRBV29-1 and TRBJ2-3, with D tentatively TRBD1 (5 bases). V lost 2 bases, J lost 7 bases, and 19 bases lay in between. The CDR3 consists of 15 residues. CDR1 and CDR2 (germline): SQVTM, ANQGSEA. CDR3 region: CSVERGSGMINTQYF. The DNA for the CDR3 is TGCAGCGTTGAAAGGGGCTCAGGGATGATAAATACGCAGTATTTT.

CDR3 protein: CASSVPGTGSYEQYF. CDR3 bases: TGTGCCAGCAGTGTCCCCGGGACAGGGTCATACGAGCAGTACTTC. The chain is built from TRBV6-5 and TRBJ2-7, with TRBD1 matching 9 bases. The germline V gene encodes CDR1 MNHEY and CDR2 SVGAGI. V dropped 5 bases and J dropped 4; count of bases not matched to a gene: 9. The CDR3 has 15 residues.

The genes are TRBV20-1 and TRBJ2-7, with D tentatively TRBD1 (6 bases). Trimming took 4 bases from V and 5 from J, leaving 18 bases between them. Germline V gives CDR1 DFQATT, CDR2 SNEGSKA (reference sequence). The CDR3 covers 14 residues. CDR3 nucleotides: TGCAGTGCTACCGGACAGCGCTCCCCTCACGAGCAGTACTTC. Its translation: CSATGQRSPHEQYF.

The chain links TRBV12-3 or TRBV12-4 to TRBJ1-1; D is undetermined. The CDR3 length is 14 residues. V was shortened by 0 bases and J by 2 bases, with 7 bases between the two germline ends. CDR3 in amino acids: CASSLAGSNTEAFF. The DNA of the CDR3 is TGTGCCAGCAGTTTAGCAGGGTCTAACACTGAAGCTTTCTTT.

The genes are TRBV7-3 and TRBJ2-5; 12 bases line up with TRBD1. The J call is in doubt because the DNA end fits TRBJ2-1 better. Germline loops: CDR1 SGHTA, CDR2 FQGTGA. The CDR3 covers 16 residues. CDR3 amino acids: CASSLSRDRGLNEQFF. CDR3 nucleotide sequence: TGTGCCAGCAGCTTAAGCCGGGACAGGGGGCTCAATGAGCAGTTCTTC.

This clonotype was found a few times. The chain couples TRBV27 to TRBJ2-3, with TRBD2 matching 12 bases. Germline loops: CDR1 MNHEY, CDR2 SMNVEV (reference sequence). The ends lost 2 bases at V and 6 bases at J; junction bases unmatched: 3. The CDR3 runs to 15 residues. The CDR3 DNA is TGTGCCAGCAGTTTAGCACTAGCGGGGGGCGATACGCAGTATTTT. It translates to CASSLALAGGDTQYF.

This clonotype was observed a few times. This rearrangement joins TRBV27 to TRBJ2-4; no clear D. Trimming removed 4 bases at V and 5 bases at J, with 12 bases between. Germline V gives CDR1 MNHEY, CDR2 SMNVEV (reference sequence). CDR3 length equals 14 residues. The CDR3 bases are TGTGCCAGCAGTTCGCTTGGTTATCAAAACATTCAGTACTTC. Translating it yields CASSSLGYQNIQYF.

The rearrangement joins TRBV6-1 to TRBJ1-1; D gene uncertain. The CDR3 is 10 residues long. V lost 1 base and J lost 13, with 7 bases in between. CDR1 MNHNS and CDR2 SASEGT come from the germline V gene. For the CDR3, the DNA is TGTGCCAGCAGTGAAGAAAGCGGTTTCTTT. This codes for CASSEESGFF.

This clonotype was recorded a few times. The gene calls are TRBV28 and TRBJ2-7; D is unresolved. The CDR3 length is 12 residues. The germline gives CDR1 MDHEN, CDR2 SYDVKM. Trimming removed 3 bases from V and 6 bases from J, with 9 bases in between. In DNA, the CDR3 is TGTGCCAGCAGTTTTTTGGACCGCGAGCAGTACTTC. This gives the protein CASSFLDREQYF.

The gene calls are TRBV28 and TRBJ2-6, with D unresolved. The CDR3 totals 17 residues. Germline lookup yields CDR1 MDHEN and CDR2 SYDVKM. Trimming took off 6 bases at V and 4 bases at J, with 19 bases between the two ends. The chain's CDR3 is CASSPLNGKSGANVLTF. The DNA of the CDR3 is TGTGCCAGCAGCCCCTTAAATGGTAAATCCGGGGCCAACGTCCTGACTTTC.

There are a few counts of this clonotype. V usage is TRBV7-8 and J usage is TRBJ2-5, with D perhaps matching TRBD2 (6 bases). Judging by the DNA end, TRBJ2-1 fits better; the J call may be wrong. In germline, CDR1 is SGHVS, CDR2 FQNEAQ. The CDR3 has 16 amino acids. As DNA, the CDR3 is TGTGCCAGCAGCCTAGGTCGGGGGTTTCCCCACAATGAGCAGTTCTTC. Amino acids: CASSLGRGFPHNEQFF.

This clonotype occurred a few times. V and J are TRBV28 and TRBJ2-5; weak D call: TRBD1 (5 bases). Germline CDR1 and CDR2: MDHEN and SYDVKM. V was trimmed by 6 bases and J by 5 bases, leaving 10 bases between them. The CDR3 runs to 12 residues. The chain's CDR3 is CASRKGPETQYF. CDR3 nucleotide sequence: TGTGCCAGCAGAAAGGGGCCGGAGACCCAGTACTTC.

This clonotype was counted only a few times. This sequence joins TRBV24-1 and TRBJ2-1, with 9 positions matching TRBD2. This CDR3 contains 15 residues. The V gene end was trimmed by 3 bases and the J gene end by 8 bases; junction bases not matched to a gene: 7. CDR1 and CDR2 from the germline V gene are KGHDR and SFDVKD. The DNA of the CDR3 is TGTGCCACCAGTGATCCGGGACTAGCTCTCCATGAGCAGTTCTTC. The encoded protein is CATSDPGLALHEQFF.

The gene calls are TRBV6-2 or TRBV6-3 and TRBJ2-1, with D hard to call. Germline V gene sequence: CDR1 MNHEY, CDR2 SVGEGT. V gave up 6 bases and J gave up 4 bases, with 10 bases separating them. The CDR3 consists of 13 residues. DNA for the CDR3: TGTGCCAGCAGCCTTGACTTATACAATGAGCAGTTCTTC. It encodes CASSLDLYNEQFF.

V is TRBV7-2 and J is TRBJ2-7; D remains ambiguous. Trimming left V 5 bases short and J 5 bases short, with 7 bases between. The V gene's germline CDR1 is SGHTA and CDR2 FQGNSA. CDR3 length: 11 residues. The CDR3 sequence is CASSLYDEQYF. As DNA, the CDR3 is TGTGCCAGCAGCCTTTATGACGAGCAGTACTTC.

This clonotype was counted between two and nine times. J is TRBJ2-1 and V is TRBV7-9; TRBD2 matches at 12 bases. The CDR3 loop spans 17 amino acids. Unmatched junction bases numbered 10, after V lost 5 bases and J lost 5 bases. Germline V lookup: CDR1 SEHNR, CDR2 FQNEAQ (reference sequence). This CDR3 reads CASSPSTSGSFNNEQFF. CDR3 DNA: TGTGCCAGCAGCCCTTCGACTAGCGGGAGCTTTAACAATGAGCAGTTCTTC.

This clonotype was seen ten or more times. The chain recombines TRBV9 with TRBJ2-5, with 13 nucleotides matching TRBD2. V lost 2 bases to trimming and J lost 4 bases; unmatched junction nucleotides: 2. Germline assignment: CDR1 SGDLS and CDR2 YYNGEE. CDR3 length: 15 residues. In DNA form, the CDR3 reads TGTGCCAGCAGCGTTGGGACTAGCGGGATAGAGACCCAGTACTTC. Encoded protein: CASSVGTSGIETQYF.

This clonotype came up a few times. The gene calls are TRBV4-1 and TRBJ1-2; a weak D match, TRBD1 (5 bases). This CDR3 comprises 16 residues. Germline V CDR1 and CDR2: MGHRA, YSYEKL. The ends were cut back, 3 bases at V and 3 bases at J, with 17 bases in the middle. This chain's CDR3 is CASSQLILTEDYGYTF. The CDR3 DNA is TGCGCCAGCAGCCAGCTCATCCTGACAGAGGACTATGGCTACACCTTC.

The chain employs TRBV30 and TRBJ1-2, with D hard to call. V shed 0 bases and J shed 5 bases, with 10 bases lying between them. Per the germline V gene, CDR1 is GTSNPN and CDR2 is SVGIG (reference sequence). The CDR3 has 13 amino acids. The CDR3 nucleotides read TGTGCCTGGAGTGTTAGTGGGGAATATGGCTACACCTTC. The encoded protein is CAWSVSGEYGYTF.

J is TRBJ2-1 and V is TRBV9, with 8 bases aligning to TRBD1. Per germline, CDR1 SGDLS and CDR2 YYNGEE. With V trimmed by 3 bases and J by 8 bases, 10 bases remained unmatched. CDR3 size: 15 residues. The CDR3 nucleotides are TGTGCCAGCAGCGCCCCTCCCCAGGGGGCATATGAGCAGTTCTTC. Its protein is CASSAPPQGAYEQFF.

This clonotype was counted between two and nine times. The chain joins TRBV7-2 to TRBJ1-3; TRBD1 might be the D (5 bases). The CDR3 sequence is 16 residues long. V was pared by 2 bases and J by 0 bases, with 11 bases between. Looked up from germline, CDR1 is SGHTA and CDR2 is FQGNSA. CDR3 sequence (DNA): TGTGCCAGCAGCTTAACCGGGGCGAGCTCTGGAAACACCATATATTTT. This encodes CASSLTGASSGNTIYF.

The rearrangement joins TRBV6-2 or TRBV6-3 to TRBJ2-5, with D tentatively TRBD2 (5 bases). V was shortened by 4 bases and J by 0 bases, with 9 bases between the two germline ends. This CDR3 region has 14 residues. The germline V gene has CDR1 MNHEY and CDR2 SVGEGT. In DNA, the CDR3 is TGTGCCAGCAGTTCCCTCGGGGACCAAGAGACCCAGTACTTC. As protein: CASSSLGDQETQYF.